This section outlines one T cell receptor beta chain sequence together with its context. This sample was taken from a study of identical twins. MiXCR, run by TCRdb on the 5' RACE reads, gives a single entry per CDR3 protein. The table records some 730,000 distinct CDR3 sequences, 18% of them present only once. Germline V gene lookup returns CDR1 LNHNV and CDR2 YYDKDF (reference sequence). V gave up 0 bases and J gave up 0 bases, with 9 bases separating them. This CDR3 spans 15 amino acids. In addition, the sample was reused for a study of T cells expressing NK-cell markers.

This clonotype was sampled from a woman aged 18-29 years in good health. Sequencing input: PBMCs. The chain couples TRBV15 to TRBJ2-7; tentatively, D is TRBD2 (6 bases). The CDR3 nucleotides are TGTGCCACCAGCAGAGATCTGGGGGGCTCCTACGAGCAGTACTTC. Translating it yields CATSRDLGGSYEQYF.